The clone carrying this T cell receptor (beta chain) was counted once. Its antigen is not identified. The data derive from a study of shared clonotypes between healthy human individuals. The study's findings and limits: Clonotype sharing across several donors was observed for 4% to 5.5% of naive CD4 clonotypes.

Under the authors' procedure: Filtering differed for immunoSEQ, which gave only junction sequences without quality scores. TCRdb's table, derived via immunoSEQ multiplex PCR, lists solely in-frame clones and lacks some. V and J calls and clone size follow that table, whereas D and trimming were derived from the DNA. The table shows about 1.5 million clones, with about 98% occurring only once. This CDR3 spans 13 amino acids. Trimming stripped 8 bases from V and 6 bases from J, with 17 bases between. CDR1 is MDHEN, CDR2 SYDVKM, per germline. All donors qualified as healthy HIV-negative adults and had experienced no recent acute infections or vaccinations. Both subsets, CD45RA+ naive and CD45RA-negative memory, were split from the CD4+ cells.

V is TRBV28 and J is TRBJ2-7; D not resolved. This receptor was obtained from a man aged 25-45 years in good health. Sequencing input: naive CD4+ T cells sorted from blood. Stated subset: CD45RA+ positively selected. The CDR3 sequence: CASGLLGNGEQYF. In DNA, the CDR3 is TGTGCCAGCGGGCTCCTAGGTAACGGCGAGCAGTACTTC.